This T cell receptor beta chain is drawn from a study of T cell changes during pregnancy in multiple sclerosis (dated by TCRdb to the late 2010s). Regarding the complete study: The study examined how the T cell repertoire changed over the course of pregnancy in women with multiple sclerosis.

Points on this clone: The antigen this receptor binds is unknown. Qualities for individual bases were not recorded, and no much larger clone is one base off.

The library came from the immunoSEQ multiplex PCR assay. TCRdb holds this immuneACCESS table with in-frame rearrangements only. Some clones are missing; in checked studies, unresolved V genes explain under half, and the rest has no known cause. The sample table holds about 87,000 clones, of which about 93% were seen once. Roughly 1.4% of the sample comes from the top ten. The germline V end is reduced by 2 bases and the J end by 7 bases; junction bases left unmatched: 7. The cysteine opens and the phenylalanine closes a CDR3 of 17 amino acids. Only CDR3 DNA remains: 51 bases, in frame from the first base. For CDR1 and CDR2, the germline V gene lists SGHRS and YFSETQ.

Recombination joined TRBV5-1 with TRBJ2-1; 15 bases in the junction line up with TRBD2. The clonotype comes from a female donor in good health, enrolled as a control in a pregnancy study. The source material was peripheral blood, sampled in the third trimester of pregnancy. The CDR3 amino acid sequence is: CASSFGLAGGSGNEQFF. The nucleotides are TGCGCCAGCAGCTTCGGACTAGCGGGAGGGAGTGGAAATGAGCAGTTCTTC.